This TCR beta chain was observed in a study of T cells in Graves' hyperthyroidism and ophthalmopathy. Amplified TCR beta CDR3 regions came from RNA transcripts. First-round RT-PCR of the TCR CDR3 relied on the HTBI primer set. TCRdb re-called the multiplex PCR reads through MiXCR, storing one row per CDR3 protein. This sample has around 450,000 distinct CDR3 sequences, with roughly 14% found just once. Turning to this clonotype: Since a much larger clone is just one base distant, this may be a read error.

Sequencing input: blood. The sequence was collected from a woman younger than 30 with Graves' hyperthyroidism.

The CDR3 DNA is TGTGCCAGCAGCATGGGACAGGGGAGGGACACTGAAGCTGTCTTT. Its translation: CASSMGQGRDTEAVF. The V gene is TRBV7-2, the J gene TRBJ1-1; the match to TRBD1 covers 10 bases. This CDR3 has 15 residues. CDR1 SGHTA and CDR2 FQGNSA come from the germline V gene.